This passage covers 20 T cell receptor beta chains from one sample sequenced in a study of blood T cell repertoires in COVID-19. Generated by immunoSEQ multiplex PCR, the TCRdb table keeps only in-frame clones and is missing some. The sample shows 150,000 to 200,000 clones, roughly 82% of them seen only once. The sequenced sample was PBMCs or T cells enriched from blood (not recorded which). Every receptor here comes from a woman aged 55-69 years with acute COVID-19.

This chain connects TRBV10-3 to TRBJ1-6; the match to TRBD1 covers 8 bases. CDR1 is ENHRY, CDR2 SYGVKD, per germline. The CDR3 has 14 residues. The V gene end was trimmed by 6 bases and the J gene end by 7 bases; junction bases not matched to a gene: 5. For the CDR3, the DNA is TGTGCCATCAGGGACAGGGTAGAAAATTCACCCCTCCACTTT. This codes for CAIRDRVENSPLHF.

This chain joins TRBV7-2 and TRBJ1-2; TRBD1 aligns across 8 bases. The CDR3 length is 15 residues. Germline CDR1 and CDR2: SGHTA and FQGNSA. Germline trimming cut 5 bases from V and 5 bases from J; bases unmatched to any gene: 10. CDR3 region: CASSAGQGSPYGYTF. As DNA, the CDR3 is TGTGCCAGCAGCGCCGGACAGGGCTCCCCTTATGGCTACACCTTC.

In this sample, this clone turned up a few times. The chain joins TRBV19 to TRBJ1-2; possibly TRBD1 for D (6 bases). Deletions cut 4 bases from V and 7 bases from J, with 13 bases between. The CDR3 is 13 amino acids. The V gene's germline CDR1 is LNHDA and CDR2 SQIVND (reference sequence). CDR3 sequence: CASSTGELPGYTF. DNA for the CDR3: TGTGCCAGTAGTACAGGGGAACTGCCTGGCTACACCTTC.

DNA for the CDR3: TGTGCCAGCAGTCTGACGGGAAGGGATCCGGCCAAGCAGTACGTC. The encoded protein is CASSLTGRDPAKQYV. The V gene is TRBV6-2 or TRBV6-3, the J gene TRBJ2-7; D is perhaps TRBD2 (5 bases). CDR1 is MNHEY and CDR2 is SVGEGT in the germline V gene. V gave up 5 bases and J gave up 8 bases, with 22 bases separating them. The CDR3 covers 15 residues.

This chain joins TRBV19 and TRBJ1-1, with a tentative D call TRBD1 (6 bases). Germline CDR1 is LNHDA and CDR2 is SQIVND (reference sequence). Trimming removed 5 bases at V and 5 bases at J, with 18 bases between. The CDR3 runs 15 residues. CDR3 coding DNA: TGTGCCAGTAGTTTAGTACGGACAGTCCGGACTGAAGCTTTCTTT. Translating it yields CASSLVRTVRTEAFF.

V usage is TRBV27 and J usage is TRBJ2-7, with 7 bases matching TRBD2. The CDR3 is 16 amino acids. Germline CDR1 reads MNHEY; CDR2 reads SMNVEV (reference sequence). J lost 3 bases, V lost 6 bases, and 14 bases had no gene match. The CDR3 sequence is CASSPRAGAKDYEQYF. The CDR3 DNA is TGTGCCAGCAGCCCACGGGCGGGAGCTAAGGACTACGAGCAGTACTTC.

Regarding this clone: In the same sample, other DNA sequences code for this CDR3. The rearrangement joins TRBV12-3 or TRBV12-4 to TRBJ1-5; D perhaps matches TRBD1 (5 bases). The CDR3 is 12 amino acids. Between the trimmed V and J ends, which lost 3 bases and 7 bases, there was a span of 7 bases. The CDR3 sequence is CASSFSGQPQHF. The CDR3 DNA sequence: TGTGCCAGCAGTTTTTCAGGGCAGCCCCAGCATTTT.

The V call is TRBV2, the J call TRBJ2-7, with D maybe TRBD1 (6 bases). The germline V and J ends were trimmed by 6 bases and 1 base, with 10 bases remaining between them. The CDR3 covers 13 residues. Per the germline V gene, CDR1 is SNHLY and CDR2 is FYNNEI. CDR3 DNA: TGTGCCAGCAGCGTCGACAGGTCCTACGAGCAGTACTTC. Encoded protein: CASSVDRSYEQYF.

The rearrangement links TRBV7-8 to TRBJ1-1; TRBD1 matches at 8 bases. The V and J ends lost 5 bases and 0 bases, in that order; junction bases with no gene match: 17. The CDR3 has 19 residues. Germline V gene sequence: CDR1 SGHVS, CDR2 FQNEAQ. CDR3 nucleotides: TGTGCCAGCAGCCCCCCCGGACTTGCGACGACAGGGGTGAACACTGAAGCTTTCTTT. This sequence encodes CASSPPGLATTGVNTEAFF.

The chain carries TRBV7-9 and TRBJ2-7; maybe TRBD1 (5 bases). The V and J ends lost 5 bases and 6 bases respectively, with 20 bases between them. CDR3 size: 15 residues. Germline CDR1 reads SEHNR; CDR2 reads FQNEAQ (reference sequence). The CDR3 coding sequence is TGTGCCAGCAGCCCCAGGGCGACCGGCCCTCCCGAGCAGTACTTC. The encoded protein is CASSPRATGPPEQYF.

The chain employs TRBV12-3 or TRBV12-4 and TRBJ2-3; perhaps TRBD2 as D (6 bases). This CDR3 has 13 residues. The ends were cut back, 6 bases at V and 7 bases at J, with 14 bases in the middle. CDR3 DNA: TGTGCCAGCAGGTCCCGGGACTCCCATACGCAGTATTTT. Translation gives CASRSRDSHTQYF.

The V call is TRBV4-1, the J call TRBJ2-3; D is uncertain. Germline-derived CDR1 and CDR2 are MGHRA and YSYEKL. Trimming took 2 bases from V and 5 from J, leaving 20 bases between them. This CDR3 has 17 amino acids. The CDR3 protein is CASSQTPALVAGDTQYF. CDR3 sequence (DNA): TGCGCCAGCAGCCAAACTCCTGCGCTGGTAGCTGGAGATACGCAGTATTTT.

The genes are TRBV12-3 or TRBV12-4 and TRBJ1-1, with unresolved D. The CDR3 extends over 13 amino acids. V was clipped by 1 base and J by 4 bases, with 7 bases between them. CDR3 nucleotide sequence: TGTGCCAGCAGTTTAGGCGGTAGCACTGAAGCTTTCTTT. This codes for CASSLGGSTEAFF.

This chain uses TRBV3-1 (or the pseudogene TRBV3-2) with TRBJ2-3; 9 positions match TRBD1. Per germline, CDR1 LGHDT and CDR2 YNNKEL (reference sequence). The CDR3 totals 17 residues. The J segment lost 4 bases and the V segment lost 4 bases, leaving 12 bases of the junction unmatched. The CDR3 region has the DNA TGTGCCAGCAGCCCGAACGGGGACAGGGATGTGTCAGATACGCAGTATTTT. Amino acids: CASSPNGDRDVSDTQYF.

The chain carries TRBV11-2 and TRBJ1-6; maybe TRBD1 (6 bases). CDR3 length: 17 residues. V was trimmed by 5 bases and J by 4 bases, leaving 18 bases between them. Germline-derived CDR1 and CDR2 are SGHAT and FQNNGV. The CDR3 region is CASSPVIRTVYNSPLHF. CDR3 in DNA: TGTGCCAGCAGCCCTGTGATCCGGACAGTTTATAATTCACCCCTCCACTTT.

This clone showed up many times. Germline and junction disagree at one end, which may indicate a read error. The chain has TRBV11-2 and TRBJ2-7, with 14 bases aligning to TRBD2. The CDR3 sequence is 15 residues long. Germline CDR1 reads SGHAT; CDR2 reads FQNNGV. This CDR3 reads CASSITGTSGSGQSF. In DNA, the CDR3 is TGTGCCAGCAGCATTACCGGGACTAGCGGGAGCGGGCAAAGCTTC.

The chain couples TRBV2 to TRBJ1-2; D possibly corresponds to TRBD1 (5 bases). This CDR3 has 14 residues. Trimming took off 3 bases at V and 6 bases at J, with 14 bases between the two ends. Germline CDR1 is SNHLY and CDR2 is FYNNEI. The CDR3, as DNA: TGTGCCAGCAGTGATCGCAGGGTACCTCATGGCTACACCTTC. It encodes CASSDRRVPHGYTF. Full variable domain (missing parts from reference TRBV2 and TRBJ1-2): EPEVTQTPSHQVTQMGQEVILRCVPISNHLYFYWYRQILGQKVEFLVSFYNNEISEKSEIFDDQFSVERPDGSNFTLKIRSTKLEDSAMYFCASSDRRVPHGYTFGSGTRLTVV.

This clone was picked up many times. The genes are TRBV11-2 and TRBJ2-7, with a tentative D call TRBD2 (6 bases). The CDR3 length is 14 residues. Germline V lookup: CDR1 SGHAT, CDR2 FQNNGV. The ends were cut back, 8 bases at V and 2 bases at J, with 16 bases in the middle. Here the CDR3 reads CASAPGTSPYEQYF. CDR3 DNA: TGTGCCAGCGCCCCCGGGACTTCCCCCTACGAGCAGTACTTC.

This clone occurred once. The chain employs TRBV7-9 and TRBJ2-2, with 9 bases matching TRBD2. The CDR3 has 15 residues. V trimming: 5 bases; J trimming: 3 bases; junction bases outside the gene matches: 4. Germline V gene data show CDR1 as SEHNR and CDR2 as FQNEAQ (reference sequence). In nucleotides, the CDR3 is TGTGCCAGCAGCCTTAGCGGGGGACACACCGGGGAGCTGTTTTTT. Amino acid sequence: CASSLSGGHTGELFF.

This chain connects TRBV28 to TRBJ1-2, with D perhaps TRBD1 (6 bases). The CDR3 totals 11 residues. The V gene lost 5 bases and the J gene lost 13 bases, with 14 bases spanning the gap. Germline assignment: CDR1 MDHEN and CDR2 SYDVKM. The CDR3, as DNA: TGTGCCAGCAGTGCAAACAGGGTAGTCACCTTC. It yields the protein CASSANRVVTF.